The entry below gives a single TCR beta chain sequence along with its context. What it recognizes is unknown. This sample stems from a study of beta chain features in type 1 diabetes. Background on the study: The study found patients and healthy donors alike in age, gender and cell yields. Overall study findings and caveats: Compared with healthy donors, patients appeared to share more similar naive, central memory and regulatory TCRB repertoires.

All of the isolated RNA was reverse transcribed, so expressed TCRB transcripts were sequenced. The average output of naive, central memory and regulatory T cell samples was approximately 3.8 million reads. The assay was immunoSEQ multiplex PCR, and TCRdb's table has in-frame clones only and misses some. The data show about 220,000 clones, roughly a tenth seen once. The CDR3 has 16 amino acids. Trimming shortened V by 2 bases and J by 0 bases, and 10 bases separated the two germline ends. The germline V gene has CDR1 SEHNR and CDR2 FQNEAQ (reference sequence). Post-sort purity exceeded 95% for all sorted populations.

Sample: central memory CD4+ T cells from blood. This sequence originates from a man aged 18 to 35 in good health. The rearrangement links TRBV7-9 to TRBJ2-2; D unclear. The chain's CDR3 is CASSLSWQTNTGELFF. The CDR3 DNA sequence: TGTGCCAGCAGCTTAAGCTGGCAAACGAACACCGGGGAGCTGTTTTTT.